This T cell receptor beta chain was profiled in a study of blood T cell repertoires in COVID-19. This CDR3 spans 13 amino acids. Trimming cost V 6 bases and J 1 base, with 9 bases left between them. Germline values: CDR1 MGHDK, CDR2 SYGVNS. TCRdb's table, derived via immunoSEQ multiplex PCR, lists solely in-frame clones and lacks some. Among roughly 380,000 clones, 75% to 90% were seen once, and the ten largest hold approximately 1.5%. V usage is TRBV25-1 and J usage is TRBJ1-1; unclear D gene. This clonotype was sampled from a middle-aged woman with COVID-19, enrolled during active disease. The sample was peripheral blood. The CDR3 nucleotides are TGTGCCAGCAGGTCCTACCCGAACACTGAAGCTTTCTTT. This sequence encodes CASRSYPNTEAFF.